The 23 T cell receptor beta chains below come from one sample, sequenced in a study of T cell responses to AZD1222 COVID-19 vaccine (dated by TCRdb to the early 2020s). Libraries came from the immunoSEQ multiplex PCR assay. TCRdb took this table from immuneACCESS and kept in-frame rearrangements with V and J called. Such tables lack part of the clones; where checked against another copy, unresolved V genes explain under half of the gap, and the rest is unexplained. This sample holds some 120,000 clones; 75% to 95% were observed only once. Under 3.5% of the sample is in the top ten clones. Explained via the paper, the time point label denotes: baseline before first vaccination. The input for sequencing was peripheral blood, taken on day 0 of AZD1222 vaccination. The receptors originated from an adult in good health.

The count of this clone is one. V gene TRBV27 combines with J gene TRBJ2-3, with a tentative D call TRBD2 (6 bases). CDR1 is MNHEY and CDR2 is SMNVEV in the germline V gene (reference sequence). Trimming pared 3 bases from V and 4 bases from J, leaving 8 bases between. The CDR3 length is 13 residues. The CDR3 DNA follows: TGTGCCAGCAGTTTCGGGGGTTCAGATACGCAGTATTTT. Translating it yields CASSFGGSDTQYF.

The gene calls are TRBV29-1 and TRBJ2-3; tentatively, D is TRBD2 (6 bases). The ends were cut back, 0 bases at V and 4 bases at J, with 17 bases in the middle. The germline V gene has CDR1 SQVTM and CDR2 ANQGSEA. There are 16 residues in the CDR3. The CDR3 loop reads CSVEELAEERADTQYF. CDR3 nucleotides: TGCAGCGTTGAAGAGTTAGCGGAAGAGCGGGCAGATACGCAGTATTTT.

The rearrangement uses TRBV29-1 and TRBJ1-3; the D is unclear. The germline V gene encodes CDR1 SQVTM and CDR2 ANQGSEA. The CDR3 spans 11 residues. V lost 5 bases, J lost 7 bases, and 9 bases lay in between. Written as DNA, the CDR3 is TGCAGCGTTTCCCGGCAGAACACCATATATTTT. Its translation: CSVSRQNTIYF.

J is TRBJ2-5 and V is TRBV4-3, with a weak D call TRBD1 (6 bases). Trimming removed 1 base at V and 3 bases at J, with 18 bases between. CDR3 length: 17 amino acids. Germline CDR1 is LGHNA and CDR2 is YSLEER. CDR3: CASSQAPPLGAEETQYF. CDR3 coding DNA: TGCGCCAGCAGCCAAGCTCCCCCCTTGGGGGCGGAAGAGACCCAGTACTTC.

The chain links TRBV19 to TRBJ2-2, with no clear D. The germline V and J ends were trimmed by 1 base and 9 bases, with 6 bases remaining between them. The CDR3 consists of 12 residues. Germline V gene lookup returns CDR1 LNHDA and CDR2 SQIVND (reference sequence). The CDR3 loop reads CASSIAPRELFF. Here the CDR3 DNA reads TGTGCCAGTAGTATAGCTCCCAGGGAGCTGTTTTTT.

V usage is TRBV6-2 or TRBV6-3 and J usage is TRBJ2-1; TRBD1 agrees at 8 bases. The V gene end was trimmed by 6 bases and the J gene end by 3 bases; junction bases not matched to a gene: 10. The CDR3 is made up of 16 amino acids. Germline V lookup: CDR1 MNHEY, CDR2 SVGEGT. CDR3 in amino acids: CASSNFWDRNYNEQFF. The CDR3 coding sequence is TGTGCCAGCAGCAACTTTTGGGACAGGAACTACAATGAGCAGTTCTTC.

The chain links TRBV4-2 to TRBJ1-3; D gene ambiguous. Germline V gene sequence: CDR1 LGHNA, CDR2 YNFKEQ. The CDR3 runs 12 residues. The V end lost 1 base, the J end lost 6 bases, and 4 bases lay between the germline ends. CDR3 in DNA: TGTGCCAGCAGCCAAGGGGAAAACACCATATATTTT. The encoded protein is CASSQGENTIYF.

The J gene is TRBJ1-5, the V gene TRBV29-1; no firm D call. Between the trimmed V and J ends, which lost 5 bases and 1 base, there was a span of 6 bases. Germline V CDR1 and CDR2: SQVTM, ANQGSEA. The CDR3 has 12 residues. The CDR3 region is CSVSESNQPQHF. DNA of the CDR3: TGCAGCGTTTCTGAGAGCAATCAGCCCCAGCATTTT.

V gene TRBV6-6 combines with J gene TRBJ2-7; maybe TRBD2 (5 bases). The V end lost 8 bases, the J end lost 0 bases, and 8 bases lay between the germline ends. The CDR3 has 12 amino acids. Germline assignment: CDR1 MNHNY and CDR2 SVGAGI (reference sequence). CDR3 nucleotide sequence: TGTGCCAGCCGGGAACACTCCTACGAGCAGTACTTC. Its protein is CASREHSYEQYF.

V and J are TRBV2 and TRBJ2-7; possibly TRBD2 for D (6 bases). The V end lost 1 base, the J end lost 3 bases, and 10 bases lay between the germline ends. The CDR3 is made up of 14 amino acids. Germline loops: CDR1 SNHLY, CDR2 FYNNEI. The DNA of the CDR3 is TGTGCCAGCAGTGAAGGGCTAGCGATCTACGAGCAGTACTTC. It codes for CASSEGLAIYEQYF.

This chain connects TRBV2 to TRBJ1-4, with no clear D. Germline V gives CDR1 SNHLY, CDR2 FYNNEI. There are 13 residues in the CDR3. V was clipped by 2 bases and J by 4 bases, with 5 bases between them. The CDR3 reads CASSERNNEKLFF. The CDR3 DNA sequence: TGTGCCAGCAGTGAAAGGAATAATGAAAAACTGTTTTTT.

V gene TRBV13 combines with J gene TRBJ1-2; a weak D match, TRBD1 (5 bases). V was shortened by 5 bases and J by 0 bases, with 16 bases between the two germline ends. CDR3 length: 16 amino acids. In germline, CDR1 is PRHDT, CDR2 FYEKMQ (reference sequence). CDR3 region: CASSGATDGANYGYTF. In DNA, the CDR3 is TGTGCCAGCAGCGGGGCGACGGACGGAGCTAACTATGGCTACACCTTC. The full variable domain, its missing parts supplied by reference TRBV13 and TRBJ1-2, is AAGVIQSPRHLIKEKRETATLKCYPIPRHDTVYWYQQGPGQDPQFLISFYEKMQSDKGSIPDRFSAQQFSDYHSELNMSSLELGDSALYFCASSGATDGANYGYTFGSGTRLTVV.

The V call is TRBV6-6, the J call TRBJ2-3; D assignment may be TRBD1 or TRBD2 (6 bases each). Germline CDR1 and CDR2: MNHNY and SVGAGI (reference sequence). Trimming removed 5 bases at V and 2 bases at J, with 23 bases between. This CDR3 comprises 18 residues. DNA of the CDR3: TGTGCCAGCAGTCCTCGGGGGCGATGGAGGGCCCCCACAGATACGCAGTATTTT. Translating gives CASSPRGRWRAPTDTQYF.

This chain uses TRBV9 with TRBJ2-1; D is possibly TRBD2 (6 bases). V was clipped by 0 bases and J by 15 bases, with 19 bases between them. This CDR3 has 14 residues. CDR1 and CDR2 from the germline V gene are SGDLS and YYNGEE. CDR3 region: CASSVEDYPHPRFF. As DNA, the CDR3 is TGTGCCAGCAGCGTAGAGGACTACCCTCACCCCCGGTTCTTC.

The J gene is TRBJ1-1, the V gene TRBV12-3 or TRBV12-4; 8 nucleotides match TRBD1. Trimming at V came to 8 bases and at J to 6 bases, leaving 8 bases not matched to a gene. The CDR3 has 13 residues. CDR3 in amino acids: CASGPGQEAEAFF. CDR3 DNA sequence: TGTGCCAGCGGTCCGGGACAGGAGGCTGAAGCTTTCTTT.

The V call is TRBV7-2, the J call TRBJ2-7; possibly TRBD2 for D (6 bases). From germline, CDR1 is SGHTA and CDR2 FQGNSA. The CDR3 is made up of 15 amino acids. V was shortened by 0 bases and J by 7 bases, with 16 bases between the two germline ends. The CDR3: CASSLAPGTGEEQYF. CDR3 coding DNA: TGTGCCAGCAGCTTAGCGCCGGGAACGGGAGAGGAGCAGTACTTC.

V is TRBV6-1 and J is TRBJ2-5; 8 bases fit TRBD1. CDR1 and CDR2 from the germline V gene are MNHNS and SASEGT. The CDR3 has 15 amino acids. The V gene end was trimmed by 1 base and the J gene end by 5 bases; junction bases not matched to a gene: 6. The CDR3 reads CASSEGPAGGETQYF. In nucleotides, the CDR3 is TGTGCCAGCAGTGAAGGGCCCGCAGGGGGCGAGACCCAGTACTTC.

This sequence joins TRBV5-1 and TRBJ1-1; D remains unclear. Trimming pared 4 bases from V and 1 base from J, leaving 11 bases between. The CDR3 runs to 14 residues. Germline lookup yields CDR1 SGHRS and CDR2 YFSETQ. The CDR3 protein is CASSPLIANTEAFF. The CDR3, as DNA: TGCGCCAGCAGCCCCTTAATAGCGAACACTGAAGCTTTCTTT.

The chain recombines TRBV13 with TRBJ2-5; 7 bases map to TRBD2. Per the germline V gene, CDR1 is PRHDT and CDR2 is FYEKMQ (reference sequence). The CDR3 runs 16 residues. The V gene end was trimmed by 4 bases and the J gene end by 1 base; junction bases not matched to a gene: 9. CDR3 DNA sequence: TGTGCCAGCAGCTCAGCTTGGGCGGGGGTCCAAGAGACCCAGTACTTC. Its translation: CASSSAWAGVQETQYF.

This chain connects TRBV27 to TRBJ2-3; a possible D gene is TRBD1 (5 bases). Deletions cut 2 bases from V and 5 bases from J, with 14 bases between. There are 15 residues in the CDR3. CDR1 and CDR2 (germline): MNHEY, SMNVEV (reference sequence). CDR3 amino acids: CASSLQGRSGDTQYF. The CDR3 DNA sequence: TGTGCCAGCAGTTTACAGGGAAGGTCTGGAGATACGCAGTATTTT.

The CDR3 region is CASSLTAEKLFF. In nucleotides, the CDR3 is TGTGCCAGCAGCTTGACCGCCGAAAAACTGTTTTTT. The rearrangement uses TRBV5-6 and TRBJ1-4, with no clear D. The germline V and J ends were trimmed by 1 base and 8 bases, with 6 bases remaining between them. Looked up from germline, CDR1 is SGHDT and CDR2 is YYEEEE. The CDR3 is 12 amino acids.

The CDR3 nucleotides read TGTGCCAGCAGTCCCGCGGGGATATCTAACTATGGCTACACCTTC. Translation gives CASSPAGISNYGYTF. This chain uses TRBV14 with TRBJ1-2; no clear D. This CDR3 has 15 residues. From germline, CDR1 is SGHDN and CDR2 FVKESK. With 6 bases removed from V and 0 bases from J, the gap between germline ends came to 14 bases.

This rearrangement joins TRBV12-1 to TRBJ1-5; TRBD1, as called in the table, went unchecked against the DNA. TRBV12-1 is given as a pseudogene. The length of the CDR3 is 16 residues. The CDR3 reads CASSFEGHRGNQPQHF. The CDR3 DNA reads TGTGCCAGCAGCTTTGAGGGTCACAGGGGCAATCAGCCCCAGCATTTT.